This T cell receptor (beta chain) was retrieved from a study of T cell responses to AZD1222 COVID-19 vaccine (dated by TCRdb to the early 2020s). Broadly, across the study: AZD1222 recipients given second doses at about 4 weeks or at about 12 weeks were pooled, since spike-specific TCR depth and breadth were not found to differ between the two schedules. TCR sequencing was performed for about 240 trial participants, of whom around 200 were given two doses of AZD1222 and some 26 were given two doses of MenACWY control vaccine. Trial participants were enrolled into age subgroups of 18-55, 56-69 and 70-plus years, which contained 148, 28 and 57 TCR-sequenced participants, respectively.

The CDR3 regions of human TCRbeta chains were analyzed by immunosequencing. On the authors' methods: Repertoire TCRs were matched against a reference library of SARS-CoV-2-specific TCRs generated with the MIRA antigen-specificity platform. Breadth was defined as the fraction of unique TCRs that were SARS-CoV-2-associated. Depth was defined as the fraction of total T cells that were SARS-CoV-2-associated. Using the MIRA data, each spike-specific TCR was mapped to the spike region that the TCR reacts to and placed in a CD4 or CD8 class. Log10-transformed breadth and depth values were compared by one-way ANOVA with Sidak's multiple comparisons tests. TCRdb obtained this table from immuneACCESS and retained in-frame rearrangements with V and J assigned. These tables miss some clones; where compared with another copy, unresolved V genes account for less than half of the shortfall, and the remainder is unexplained. The DNA was the basis for D and trimming; V, J and clone size are from that table. The sample contains roughly 120,000 clones, roughly 90% of them found a single time. Approximately 4.2% of the sample lies in the top ten.

Per the germline V gene, SNHLY is the CDR1 and FYNNEI is the CDR2. Trimming takes 8 bases from V and 2 bases from J, and the germline ends sit 15 bases apart. From its cysteine to its phenylalanine, the CDR3 spans 15 amino acids. Only CDR3 DNA is held: 45 bases, read in frame from base 1. Points on this clone: Which antigen it targets is not known. No clone much larger than this one lies a single base away; base qualities are absent.

The paper as a whole reports these results and caveats: Conclusions about previously exposed vaccinees are limited because only 5 or 6 AZD1222 recipients were SARS-CoV-2 seropositive at baseline. Most participants were white British and females outnumbered males, and the authors suggested that clonal diversity may have been underestimated. The 56-69-year group was small, and its depth increase did not reach significance, likely because of low power. The whole spike protein was spanned by vaccine-associated CD4 TCRs, and dominant responses were seen in regions 160-218 and 743-854. Epitopes outside the regions mutated in the B.1.351 and B.1.1.7 variants were reportedly recognized by nearly half of the unique spike-specific TCRs. A significant rise in spike-specific TCR breadth and depth was observed after two AZD1222 doses relative to day 0 and relative to MenACWY recipients. Because no samples from the day 14 peak response were available, repertoires could be characterized only after the peak T cell response.

What this sample's time point label stands for: baseline before first vaccination. Vaccinee samples were obtained from the UK trials COV001 and COV002, which included a single-blind randomized controlled phase 2/3 trial of AZD1222 (ChAdOx1 nCoV-19) in healthy adults. For TCRbeta chain sequencing, PBMC samples from trial participants were taken at day 0 and at day 28 after the second dose. This TCR was sampled from an adult in good health. The source material was peripheral blood, sampled on day 0 of AZD1222 vaccination. The rearrangement combines TRBV2 with TRBJ2-2; the D gene is perhaps TRBD1, on 6 matching bases. In nucleotides, the sequence is TGTGCCAGCCTGAGGGAACAGGGCAACACCGGGGAGCTGTTTTTT. Its amino acids are CASLREQGNTGELFF. Beyond the CDR3, the reference TRBV2 and TRBJ2-2 genes provide the residues; the full variable domain reads: EPEVTQTPSHQVTQMGQEVILRCVPISNHLYFYWYRQILGQKVEFLVSFYNNEISEKSEIFDDQFSVERPDGSNFTLKIRSTKLEDSAMYFCASLREQGNTGELFFGEGSRLTVL.